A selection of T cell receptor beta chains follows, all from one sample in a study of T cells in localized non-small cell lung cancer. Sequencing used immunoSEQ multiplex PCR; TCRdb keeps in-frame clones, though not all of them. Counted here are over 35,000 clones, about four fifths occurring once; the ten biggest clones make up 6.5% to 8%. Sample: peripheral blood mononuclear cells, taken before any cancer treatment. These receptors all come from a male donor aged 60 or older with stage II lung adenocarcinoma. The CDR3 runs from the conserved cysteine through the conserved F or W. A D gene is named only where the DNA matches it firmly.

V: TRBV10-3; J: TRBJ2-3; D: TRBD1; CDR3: CAIQQGLSTDTQYF; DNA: TGTGCCATTCAACAGGGGCTGAGCACAGATACGCAGTATTTT
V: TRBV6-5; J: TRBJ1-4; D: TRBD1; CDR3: CASRRDRVGEKLFF; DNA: TGTGCCAGCAGACGCGACAGGGTTGGCGAAAAACTGTTTTTT
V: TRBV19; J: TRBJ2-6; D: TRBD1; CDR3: CASSIEGTGSGANVLTF; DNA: TGTGCCAGTAGTATAGAAGGGACAGGGTCTGGGGCCAACGTCCTGACTTTC
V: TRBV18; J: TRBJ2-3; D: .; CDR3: CASSLLVGLDTQYF; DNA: TGTGCCAGCTCACTCCTAGTGGGTTTAGATACGCAGTATTTT
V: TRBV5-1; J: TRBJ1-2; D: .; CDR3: CASSSDRPYSPDYGYTF; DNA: TGCGCCAGCAGCTCAGACCGCCCCTACTCGCCGGACTATGGCTACACCTTC
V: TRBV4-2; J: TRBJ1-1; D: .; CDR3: CASRSQSYGTEAFF; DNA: TGTGCCAGCAGATCACAGAGTTACGGCACTGAAGCTTTCTTT
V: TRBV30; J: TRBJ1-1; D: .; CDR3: CAWRLRGDGEAFF; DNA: TGTGCCTGGAGACTCCGGGGTGATGGTGAAGCTTTCTTT
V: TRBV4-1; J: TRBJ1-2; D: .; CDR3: CASSQGLQYGYTF; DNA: TGCGCCAGCAGCCAAGGCCTTCAGTATGGCTACACCTTC
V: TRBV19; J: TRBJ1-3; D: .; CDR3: CASRSGTSSGNTIYF; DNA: TGTGCCAGTAGATCAGGAACCAGCTCTGGAAACACCATATATTTT
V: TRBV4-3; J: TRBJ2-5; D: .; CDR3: CASSQEYTGRGTQYF; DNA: TGCGCCAGCAGCCAAGAATACACAGGCCGGGGGACCCAGTACTTC
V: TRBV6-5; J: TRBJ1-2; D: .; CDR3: CASSPFGGDYGYTF; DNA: TGTGCCAGCAGCCCTTTTGGGGGCGACTATGGCTACACCTTC
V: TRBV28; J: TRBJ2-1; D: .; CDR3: CASSLRLGYYNEQFF; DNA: TGTGCCAGCAGTTTACGGCTAGGTTATTACAATGAGCAGTTCTTC
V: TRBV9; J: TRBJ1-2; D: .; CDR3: CASSVDRGRDYGYTF; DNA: TGTGCCAGCAGCGTAGACCGGGGGAGAGACTATGGCTACACCTTC
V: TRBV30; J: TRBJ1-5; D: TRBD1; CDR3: CASSRQGWQPQHF; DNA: TGTGCCTCCTCCCGACAGGGTTGGCAGCCCCAGCATTTT
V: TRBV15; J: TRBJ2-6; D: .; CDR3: CATQDGDSGANVLTF; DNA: TGTGCCACTCAGGATGGGGATTCTGGGGCCAACGTCCTGACTTTC